The 21 T cell receptor beta chains listed next were all sequenced from one sample in a study of OX40 agonist ivuxolimab in advanced cancers. Assay: immunoSEQ multiplex PCR; the TCRdb copy retains only in-frame clones and omits some. The repertoire has about 100,000 clones, more than 80% of them found once; the top ten carry roughly 5.5%. The input for sequencing was CD4+ or CD8+ T cells sorted from blood, taken in a trial of the OX40 agonist ivuxolimab. The receptor source for this set is an adult with an advanced solid tumor such as melanoma, head and neck, liver or kidney cancer.

This CDR3 is CASSPISGTSSYEQYF. CDR3 coding DNA: TGTGCCAGCTCACCAATTTCCGGGACCAGCTCCTACGAGCAGTACTTC. The V gene is TRBV18, the J gene TRBJ2-7; D assignment may be TRBD1 or TRBD2 (5 bases each). There are 16 residues in the CDR3. V lost 2 bases and J lost 0, with 14 bases in between. CDR1 KGHSH and CDR2 LQKENI come from the germline V gene.

The chain joins TRBV5-1 to TRBJ2-3; no firm D call. CDR1 and CDR2 from the germline V gene are SGHRS and YFSETQ. The CDR3 spans 17 residues. V lost 0 bases to trimming and J lost 3 bases, with 17 bases between them. The CDR3 nucleotides are TGCGCCAGCAGCTTGGACGGTCGGTCTGTGGTAACAGATACGCAGTATTTT. It codes for CASSLDGRSVVTDTQYF.

The chain carries TRBV28 and TRBJ1-5; TRBD1 might be the D (5 bases). Germline V lookup: CDR1 MDHEN, CDR2 SYDVKM. The CDR3 totals 15 residues. Trimming stripped 5 bases from V and 7 bases from J, with 18 bases between. The CDR3 protein is CASSTSGVGRQPQHF. The CDR3 DNA reads TGTGCCAGCAGTACCTCGGGGGTAGGTAGACAGCCCCAGCATTTT.

The chain joins TRBV7-3 to TRBJ2-7; the D is unclear. This CDR3 spans 12 amino acids. V gave up 3 bases and J gave up 5 bases, with 8 bases separating them. CDR1 is SGHTA, CDR2 FQGTGA, per germline. CDR3 sequence: CASSLVPHEQYF. The CDR3, as DNA: TGTGCCAGCAGCTTGGTTCCCCACGAGCAGTACTTC. Full variable domain (outside the CDR3, taken from reference TRBV7-3 and TRBJ2-7): GAGVSQTPSNKVTEKGKYVELRCDPISGHTALYWYRQSLGQGPEFLIYFQGTGAADDSGLPNDRFFAVRPEGSVSTLKIQRTERGDSAVYLCASSLVPHEQYFGPGTRLTVT.

The V gene is TRBV7-9, the J gene TRBJ1-6; 7 positions match TRBD1. V was clipped by 5 bases and J by 15 bases; unmatched bases: 13. Germline-derived CDR1 and CDR2 are SEHNR and FQNEAQ (reference sequence). The CDR3 is made up of 14 amino acids. Written as DNA, the CDR3 is TGTGCCAGCAGCACCGACAGGGCCCCAACCTACCTCCACTTT. It encodes CASSTDRAPTYLHF.

The rearrangement links TRBV5-1 to TRBJ2-2, with 9 bases fitting TRBD1. CDR3 length: 14 residues. Trimming removed 3 bases from V and 5 bases from J; junction bases left unmatched: 2. Germline CDR1 is SGHRS and CDR2 is YFSETQ. The CDR3 bases are TGCGCCAGCAGCTACGGACAGGGGACCGGGGAGCTGTTTTTT. Its protein product is CASSYGQGTGELFF.

V usage is TRBV5-8 and J usage is TRBJ2-7; tentatively, D is TRBD2 (5 bases). Trimming took 0 bases from V and 4 from J, leaving 14 bases between them. The germline CDR1 and CDR2 sequences are SGHTS and YDEGEE. This CDR3 contains 15 residues. The CDR3 loop is CASSLGERPFYEQYF. The CDR3 coding sequence is TGTGCCAGCAGCTTGGGGGAGCGGCCGTTTTACGAGCAGTACTTC.

The chain carries TRBV27 and TRBJ2-1; D not resolved. The CDR3 has 15 amino acids. The V gene lost 3 bases and the J gene lost 3 bases, with 12 bases spanning the gap. CDR1 MNHEY and CDR2 SMNVEV come from the germline V gene (reference sequence). For the CDR3, the DNA is TGTGCCAGCAGTTTGCTTGACCAAAACTACAATGAGCAGTTCTTC. This encodes CASSLLDQNYNEQFF.

The rearrangement joins TRBV9 to TRBJ1-3; 7 bases map to TRBD1. CDR3 length: 14 residues. Trimming cost V 6 bases and J 0 bases; bases outside gene matches: 3. Germline V lookup: CDR1 SGDLS, CDR2 YYNGEE. The CDR3 is CASIHRGSGNTIYF. The CDR3 DNA reads TGTGCCAGCATTCACAGGGGCTCTGGAAACACCATATATTTT. The entire variable domain, with the rest obtained from reference TRBV9 and TRBJ1-3, is as follows: DSGVTQTPKHLITATGQRVTLRCSPRSGDLSVYWYQQSLDQGLQFLIQYYNGEERAKGNILERFSAQQFPDLHSELNLSSLELGDSALYFCASIHRGSGNTIYFGEGSWLTVV.

The chain links TRBV5-1 to TRBJ1-4; D ambiguous. V shed 4 bases and J shed 4 bases, with 11 bases lying between them. Germline V gives CDR1 SGHRS, CDR2 YFSETQ. This CDR3 spans 14 amino acids. The CDR3 spells CASSPAGDNEKLFF. The CDR3 DNA sequence: TGCGCCAGCAGCCCGGCGGGTGATAATGAAAAACTGTTTTTT.

The V and J genes are TRBV20-1 and TRBJ1-6; D remains unclear. Germline values: CDR1 DFQATT, CDR2 SNEGSKA (reference sequence). The V and J ends lost 2 bases and 10 bases respectively, with 3 bases between them. The CDR3 runs 10 residues. CDR3 nucleotide sequence: TGCAGTGCTAGATACTCACCCCTCCACTTT. It is translated as CSARYSPLHF.

The chain links TRBV6-5 to TRBJ1-1; no reliable D call. With 1 base removed from V and 0 bases from J, the gap between germline ends came to 12 bases. CDR3 length: 16 residues. Germline V gene lookup returns CDR1 MNHEY and CDR2 SVGAGI. CDR3: CASSYLHSQLNTEAFF. CDR3 nucleotide sequence: TGTGCCAGCAGTTACTTACACTCACAGCTGAACACTGAAGCTTTCTTT.

The chain has TRBV6-5 and TRBJ1-1; 7 bases map to TRBD1. CDR3 length equals 15 residues. Germline-derived CDR1 and CDR2 are MNHEY and SVGAGI. The junction had 2 bases not matched to a gene; V was cut back by 0 bases and J by 1 base. CDR3 sequence (DNA): TGTGCCAGCAGTTACTCGTGGACAGGGAACACTGAAGCTTTCTTT. Protein product: CASSYSWTGNTEAFF.

This clone has a count of ten or more. The rearrangement links TRBV15 to TRBJ2-7, with 7 bases lining up with TRBD1. The CDR3 is 15 residues long. From germline, CDR1 is LNHNV and CDR2 YYDKDF (reference sequence). V gave up 3 bases and J gave up 7 bases; unmatched junction bases: 12. CDR3 DNA: TGTGCCACCAGCAGTGTTTCCGGGGCGACAGGGGAGCAGTACTTC. Translating it yields CATSSVSGATGEQYF.

DNA of the CDR3: TGCGCCAGCAGCTTGGCAGGGTCTGGAAACACTGAAGCTTTCTTT. Protein: CASSLAGSGNTEAFF. V and J are TRBV5-1 and TRBJ1-1; TRBD1 is a possible D gene (5 bases). Trimming stripped 0 bases from V and 2 bases from J, with 11 bases between. CDR1 is SGHRS, CDR2 YFSETQ, per germline. The length of the CDR3 is 15 residues.

The chain recombines TRBV28 with TRBJ2-2; 9 nucleotides line up with TRBD1. The junction had 8 bases not matched to a gene; V was cut back by 6 bases and J by 6 bases. This CDR3 spans 15 amino acids. CDR1 is MDHEN, CDR2 SYDVKM, per germline. Here the CDR3 reads CASSPGQGWPGELFF. The CDR3 nucleotides read TGTGCCAGCAGCCCCGGACAGGGGTGGCCCGGGGAGCTGTTTTTT.

This clone was seen just once. The chain uses TRBV14 and TRBJ2-7; D is undetermined. Germline V gene data show CDR1 as SGHDN and CDR2 as FVKESK. Trimming removed 2 bases from V and 1 base from J, with 6 bases in between. The CDR3 length is 13 residues. The CDR3 loop reads CASSQLTSYEQYF. The CDR3 DNA reads as TGTGCCAGCAGCCAACTCACGTCCTACGAGCAGTACTTC.

The rearrangement links TRBV7-2 to TRBJ1-1, with D perhaps matching TRBD1 (5 bases). Germline V gene lookup returns CDR1 SGHTA and CDR2 FQGNSA. This CDR3 region has 13 residues. The V end lost 6 bases, the J end lost 8 bases, and 16 bases lay between the germline ends. Written as DNA, the CDR3 is TGTGCCAGCAGACAAGTCGGGCAGGGAGAAGCTTTCTTT. It yields the protein CASRQVGQGEAFF.

The chain uses TRBV4-3 and TRBJ2-7, with 8 nucleotides matching TRBD1. With V trimmed by 0 bases and J by 6 bases, 4 bases remained unmatched. Per the germline V gene, CDR1 is LGHNA and CDR2 is YSLEER. The CDR3 has 14 residues. CDR3 region: CASSQDPGTGEQYF. CDR3 bases: TGCGCCAGCAGCCAAGACCCGGGGACAGGCGAGCAGTACTTC.

The chain has TRBV7-9 and TRBJ2-1; TRBD2 aligns across 11 bases. The CDR3 has 14 amino acids. The germline V gene has CDR1 SEHNR and CDR2 FQNEAQ (reference sequence). V shed 7 bases, J shed 3 bases, and the junction held 2 bases outside the gene matches. The DNA of the CDR3 is TGTGCCAGCATAGCGGGAGGGAGCTACAATGAGCAGTTCTTC. The encoded protein is CASIAGGSYNEQFF.

J is TRBJ1-2 and V is TRBV7-6; D is unresolved. V gave up 9 bases and J gave up 4 bases, with 24 bases separating them. The CDR3 consists of 16 residues. Germline values: CDR1 SGHVS, CDR2 FNYEAQ. The CDR3 loop is CASTETDSGPTYGYTF. CDR3 nucleotides: TGTGCCAGTACCGAAACAGACTCGGGTCCCACCTATGGCTACACCTTC. Full variable domain (missing parts from reference TRBV7-6 and TRBJ1-2): GAGVSQSPRYKVTKRGQDVALRCDPISGHVSLYWYRQALGQGPEFLTYFNYEAQQDKSGLPNDRFSAERPEGSISTLTIQRTEQRDSAMYRCASTETDSGPTYGYTFGSGTRLTVV.